The clone carrying this T cell receptor (beta chain) was seen a few times. What it binds is not known. The record originates from a study of T cell repertoires in cytomegalovirus infection. Study overall: Matching HLA type and CMV infection were both indicated by public TCR beta signatures.

CDR1 and CDR2 from the germline V gene are DFQATT and SNEGSKA (reference sequence). The V and J ends lost 5 bases and 0 bases respectively, with 20 bases between them. The CDR3 extends over 16 amino acids. Using its own MiXCR run on the reads, TCRdb lists one record per CDR3 protein. This sample has approximately 990,000 distinct CDR3 sequences, with roughly 31% found just once. The clonotype was recovered from a human donor in good health (CMV status not recorded). Some clones in this sample may be carry-over from other donors' samples. The sequencing used cultured CD8+ T cells from PBMCs, collected from culture after CMV antigen stimulation. The chain is built from TRBV20-1 and TRBJ2-7; D may be TRBD1 (6 bases). The CDR3 reads CSAVALRDTTSYEQYF. The CDR3 region has the DNA TGCAGTGCTGTGGCCCTCCGGGACACAACCTCCTACGAGCAGTACTTC.